The rows below give T cell receptor beta chains drawn from one sample of a study of T cells in Graves' hyperthyroidism and ophthalmopathy. MiXCR was run by TCRdb on the multiplex PCR reads, yielding one entry per CDR3 protein. The table lists hundreds of thousands of distinct CDR3 sequences, under 45% of them singletons, with approximately 31% in the top ten. Sequenced sample: blood. The receptors here all came from a woman aged 40 to 50 with Graves' hyperthyroidism. Each CDR3 is given without its conserved first and last residue. Fields, in order: CDR3 protein, J gene, V gene.

ASSQGLGGGPTSDEAF	TRBJ1-1	TRBV7-3
AIWSGAMGYT	TRBJ1-2	TRBV10-3
ASSFGRQGAYEQY	TRBJ2-7	TRBV27
ASSLGHSGSEANVLT	TRBJ2-6	TRBV7-9
ASSPDREITPLH	TRBJ1-6	TRBV6-2/TRBV6-3
SARDPGQGAEGYT	TRBJ1-2	TRBV20-1
ASSETRTGGADGL	TRBJ2-7	TRBV2
ASSEGLGTDTQY	TRBJ2-3	TRBV2
ASSRAPNSPLH	TRBJ1-6	TRBV19
ASQRGNTEAF	TRBJ1-1	TRBV7-9
ASSSPGGYLHNQETQY	TRBJ2-5	TRBV7-9
ASSSGTGGSNQPQH	TRBJ1-5	TRBV7-9
ASSQVRKAGTAQETQY	TRBJ2-5	TRBV7-8
AITTDRGSSYGYT	TRBJ1-2	TRBV10-3
AISESAVGSYNEQF	TRBJ2-1	TRBV10-3
ASSPPGHLQPQH	TRBJ1-5	TRBV7-9
ASTEDAVYEQY	TRBJ2-7	TRBV6-2/TRBV6-3
ASIGVETQY	TRBJ2-5	TRBV2
SASPSYSNQPQH	TRBJ1-5	TRBV20-1
ASSPLISGRANVLT	TRBJ2-6	TRBV7-9
ASSIDSLPTGLMAF	TRBJ1-1	TRBV19
SVEIRDRSYEQY	TRBJ2-7	TRBV29-1
ASSVDGTQPQH	TRBJ1-5	TRBV9
ASSHLKTQGAREQY	TRBJ2-7	TRBV4-3
AISYTFEFWAVDRVTSGANVLT	TRBJ2-6	TRBV6-5
SASEGLAGKETQY	TRBJ2-5	TRBV20-1
ASGFDLTYEQY	TRBJ2-7	TRBV12-5
ASSFQGLAKEQY	TRBJ2-7	TRBV25-1